What follows is one T cell receptor beta chain and its context. TCRdb called the 5' RACE reads again in MiXCR, with one record for every CDR3 protein. Among some 180,000 distinct CDR3 sequences, about 18% were seen once, and the ten largest hold 3.9%. This sample was taken from a study of T-cell memory formation after mild COVID-19. Trimming pared 1 base from V and 0 bases from J, leaving 13 bases between. From germline, CDR1 is SEHNR and CDR2 FQNEAQ (reference sequence). This CDR3 has 16 amino acids. The sequenced material came from PBMCs or a T cell subset sorted from them (not recorded which). The rearrangement joins TRBV7-9 to TRBJ2-7; TRBD2 is a possible D gene (5 bases). This TCR was recovered from a man aged 18 to 29 who had mild COVID-19 (a few samples of this study predate the infection). Cell type and time point are not known. In nucleotides, the CDR3 is TGTGCCAGCAGCTTAGGAGGAAGCGGCAGCTCCTACGAGCAGTACGTC. Amino acid sequence: CASSLGGSGSSYEQYV.